This T cell receptor beta chain is from a study of OX40 agonist ivuxolimab in advanced cancers. The study's findings and limits: Nonresponders, in some cases, also had low normalized T-cell clonal expansion. At 0.1 to 3.0 mg/kg and by week 6, clonal expansion occurred in CD4+ and CD8+ blood T cells.

This table comes from immunoSEQ multiplex PCR, and its TCRdb copy is limited to in-frame clones, with some not included. The table has tens of thousands of clones, just under 85% seen once. About this clone itself: Its antigen is still unknown. Mismatch with germline at one junction end may stem from a read error.

The sampling schedule covered blood at baseline, cycle 4 day 1, and cycle 7 day 1. CDR3 size: 13 residues. The V gene's germline CDR1 is SGHTA and CDR2 FQGNSA. Material: CD4+ or CD8+ T cells sorted from blood, obtained in a trial of the OX40 agonist ivuxolimab. The J gene is TRBJ2-7, the V gene TRBV7-2, with a weak D call TRBD1 (6 bases). The source of this sequence is an adult with an advanced solid tumor such as melanoma, head and neck, liver or kidney cancer. CDR3 protein: CASSSSPTGMVRF. The CDR3 nucleotides read TGTGCCAGCAGCTCTTCCCCTACAGGGATGGTTCGCTTC. The full variable domain, with the rest looked up from reference TRBV7-2 and TRBJ2-7, is GAGVSQSPSNKVTEKGKDVELRCDPISGHTALYWYRQSLGQGLEFLIYFQGNSAPDKSGLPSDRFSAERTGGSVSTLTIQRTQQEDSAVYLCASSSSPTGMVRFGPGTRLTVT.